This T cell receptor (beta chain) was sequenced during a study of beta chain features in type 1 diabetes. Notes on the study in general: More deletions and fewer insertions at VDJ junctions were found in patients with type 1 diabetes. All four CD4+ subsets from Type 1 diabetes patients carried moderately but significantly shorter TCRB CDR3s.

Note on this clone: What it binds is unknown.

V lost 3 bases to trimming and J lost 3 bases; unmatched junction nucleotides: 13. From germline, CDR1 is GTSNPN and CDR2 SVGIG (reference sequence). The length of the CDR3 is 16 residues. Expressed TCRB transcripts were sequenced after all isolated RNA was converted to cDNA. Repertoires were generated with immunoSEQ multiplex PCR, while TCRdb's copy carries only in-frame clones and drops some. The table includes fewer than 30,000 clones, approximately 55% detected once. This sequence joins TRBV30 and TRBJ1-1; TRBD1 agrees at 7 bases. Sequenced material: Tregs from blood. This TCR was sampled from a woman between 18 and 30 years old with type 1 diabetes. The CDR3 coding sequence is TGTGCCTGGAGGGCCCGGGACAGAAAGGGGGACACTGAAGCTTTCTTT. This translates into CAWRARDRKGDTEAFF.